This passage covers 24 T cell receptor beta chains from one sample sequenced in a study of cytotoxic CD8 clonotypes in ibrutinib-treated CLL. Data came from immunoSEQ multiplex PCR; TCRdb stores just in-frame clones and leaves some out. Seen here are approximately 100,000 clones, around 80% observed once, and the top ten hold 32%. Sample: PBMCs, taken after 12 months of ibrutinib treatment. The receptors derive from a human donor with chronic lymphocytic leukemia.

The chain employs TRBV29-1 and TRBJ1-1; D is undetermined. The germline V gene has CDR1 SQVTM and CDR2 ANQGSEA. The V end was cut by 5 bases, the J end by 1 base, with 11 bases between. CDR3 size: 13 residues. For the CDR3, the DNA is TGCAGCGTTAGTCTAGCGGCGAACACTGAAGCTTTCTTT. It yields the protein CSVSLAANTEAFF.

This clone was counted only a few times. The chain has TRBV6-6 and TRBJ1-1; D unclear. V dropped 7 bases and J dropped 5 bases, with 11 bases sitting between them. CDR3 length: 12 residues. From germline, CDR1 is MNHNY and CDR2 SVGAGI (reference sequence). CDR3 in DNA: TGTGCCAGCACCCCACGAGGGACTGAAGCTTTCTTT. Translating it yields CASTPRGTEAFF.

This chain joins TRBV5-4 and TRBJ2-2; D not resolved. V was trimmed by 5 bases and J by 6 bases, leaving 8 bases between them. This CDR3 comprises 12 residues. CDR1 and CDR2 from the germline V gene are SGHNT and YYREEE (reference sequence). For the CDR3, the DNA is TGTGCCAGCAGTTTGTTAGCCGGGGAGCTGTTTTTT. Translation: CASSLLAGELFF.

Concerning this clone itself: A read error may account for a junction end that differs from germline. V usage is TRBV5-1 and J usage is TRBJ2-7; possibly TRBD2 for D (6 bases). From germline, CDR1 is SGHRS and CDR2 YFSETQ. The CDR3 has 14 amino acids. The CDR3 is CASRFLGGEYEQYF. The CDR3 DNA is TGCGCCAGCCGCTTCCTCGGGGGAGAATACGAGCAGTACTTC.

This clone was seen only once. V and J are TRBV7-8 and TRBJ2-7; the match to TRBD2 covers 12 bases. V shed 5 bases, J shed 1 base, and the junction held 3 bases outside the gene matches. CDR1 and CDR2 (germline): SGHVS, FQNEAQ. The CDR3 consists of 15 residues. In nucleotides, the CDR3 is TGTGCCAGCAGCCCCCTAGCGGGGGGGTCCTACGAGCAGTACTTC. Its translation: CASSPLAGGSYEQYF. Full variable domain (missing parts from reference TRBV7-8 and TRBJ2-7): GAGVSQSPRYKVAKRGQDVALRCDPISGHVSLFWYQQALGQGPEFLTYFQNEAQLDKSGLPSDRFFAERPEGSVSTLKIQRTQQEDSAVYLCASSPLAGGSYEQYFGPGTRLTVT.

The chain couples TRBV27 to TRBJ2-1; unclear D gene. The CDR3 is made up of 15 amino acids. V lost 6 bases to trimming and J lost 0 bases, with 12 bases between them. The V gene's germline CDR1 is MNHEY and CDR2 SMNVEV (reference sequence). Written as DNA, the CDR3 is TGTGCCAGCAGCCTTACTTACAGCTCCTACAATGAGCAGTTCTTC. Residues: CASSLTYSSYNEQFF.

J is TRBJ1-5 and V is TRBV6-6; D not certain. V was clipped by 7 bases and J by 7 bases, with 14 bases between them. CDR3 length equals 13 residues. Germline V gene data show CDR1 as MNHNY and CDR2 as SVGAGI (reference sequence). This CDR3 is CASNGWGDQPQHF. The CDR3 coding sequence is TGTGCCAGCAATGGGTGGGGAGACCAGCCCCAGCATTTT.

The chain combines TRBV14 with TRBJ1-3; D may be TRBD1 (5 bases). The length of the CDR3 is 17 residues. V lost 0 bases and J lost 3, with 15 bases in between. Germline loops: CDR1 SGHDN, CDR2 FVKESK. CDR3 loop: CASSQETGAGGGNTIYF. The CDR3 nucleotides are TGTGCCAGCAGCCAAGAAACCGGGGCTGGAGGTGGAAACACCATATATTTT.

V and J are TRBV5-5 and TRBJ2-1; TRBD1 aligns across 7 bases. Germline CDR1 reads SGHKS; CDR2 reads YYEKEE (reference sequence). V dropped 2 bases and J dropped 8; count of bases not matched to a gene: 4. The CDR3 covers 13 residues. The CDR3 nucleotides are TGTGCCAGCAGCTTCAGTACAGGGGATGAGCAGTTCTTC. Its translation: CASSFSTGDEQFF.

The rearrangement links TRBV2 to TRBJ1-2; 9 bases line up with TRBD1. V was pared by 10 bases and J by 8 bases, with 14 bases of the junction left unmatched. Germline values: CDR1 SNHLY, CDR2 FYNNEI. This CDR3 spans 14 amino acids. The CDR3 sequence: CAIRFGQGKDGYTF. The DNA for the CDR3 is TGTGCCATCCGCTTTGGACAGGGGAAGGACGGCTACACCTTC.

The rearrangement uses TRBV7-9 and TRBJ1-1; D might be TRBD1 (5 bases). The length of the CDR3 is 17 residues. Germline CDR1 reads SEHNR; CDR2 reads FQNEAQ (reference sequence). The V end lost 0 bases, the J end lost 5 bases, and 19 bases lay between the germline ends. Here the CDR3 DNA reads TGTGCCAGCAGCTTAGCGCAAGGGGTCCCGTTTCTGACTGAAGCTTTCTTT. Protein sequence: CASSLAQGVPFLTEAFF.

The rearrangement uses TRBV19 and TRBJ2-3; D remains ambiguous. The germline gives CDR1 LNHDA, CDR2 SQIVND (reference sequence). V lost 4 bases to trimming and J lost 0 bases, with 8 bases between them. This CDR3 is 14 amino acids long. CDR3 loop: CASSTDPSTDTQYF. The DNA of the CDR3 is TGTGCCAGTAGTACGGACCCCAGCACAGATACGCAGTATTTT.

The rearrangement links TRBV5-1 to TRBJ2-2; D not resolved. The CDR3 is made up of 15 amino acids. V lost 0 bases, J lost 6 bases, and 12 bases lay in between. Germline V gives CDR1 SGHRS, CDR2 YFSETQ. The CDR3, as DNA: TGCGCCAGCAGCTTGGAGGTGACAAGGGCCGGGGAGCTGTTTTTT. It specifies CASSLEVTRAGELFF.

CDR3: CASSLAGGKDTQYF. In DNA, the CDR3 is TGTGCCAGCAGCCTAGCGGGGGGAAAAGATACGCAGTATTTT. This rearrangement joins TRBV11-3 to TRBJ2-3, with TRBD2 identical over 11 bases. Germline loops: CDR1 SGHNT, CDR2 YENEEA. The CDR3 consists of 14 residues. Trimming at V came to 5 bases and at J to 5 bases, leaving 3 bases not matched to a gene.

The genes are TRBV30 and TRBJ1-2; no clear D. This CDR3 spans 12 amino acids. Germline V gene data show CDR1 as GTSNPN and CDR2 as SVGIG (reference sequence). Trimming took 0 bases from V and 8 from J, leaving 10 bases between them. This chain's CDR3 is CAWSVGGGGYTF. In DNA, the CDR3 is TGTGCCTGGAGTGTGGGTGGTGGAGGCTACACCTTC.

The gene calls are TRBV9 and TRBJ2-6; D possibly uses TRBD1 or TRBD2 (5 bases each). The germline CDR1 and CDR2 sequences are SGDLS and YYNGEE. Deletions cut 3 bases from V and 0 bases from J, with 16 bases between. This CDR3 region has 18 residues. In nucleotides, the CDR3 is TGTGCCAGCAGCGACAGGAGCGTGAGGGACTCTGGGGCCAACGTCCTGACTTTC. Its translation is CASSDRSVRDSGANVLTF.

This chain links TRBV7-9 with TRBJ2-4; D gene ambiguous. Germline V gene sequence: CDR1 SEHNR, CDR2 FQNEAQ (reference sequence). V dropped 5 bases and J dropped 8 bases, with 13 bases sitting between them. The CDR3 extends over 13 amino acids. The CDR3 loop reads CASSEHPKDIQYF. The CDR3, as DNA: TGTGCCAGCAGCGAACACCCTAAGGACATTCAGTACTTC.

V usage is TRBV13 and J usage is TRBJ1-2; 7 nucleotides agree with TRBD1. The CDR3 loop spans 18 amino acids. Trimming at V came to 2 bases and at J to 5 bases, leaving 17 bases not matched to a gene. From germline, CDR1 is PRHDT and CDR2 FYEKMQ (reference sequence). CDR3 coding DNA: TGTGCCAGCAGCTTAAGTTCCCAGGGGGGAAAGATGAGATATGGCTACACCTTC. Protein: CASSLSSQGGKMRYGYTF.

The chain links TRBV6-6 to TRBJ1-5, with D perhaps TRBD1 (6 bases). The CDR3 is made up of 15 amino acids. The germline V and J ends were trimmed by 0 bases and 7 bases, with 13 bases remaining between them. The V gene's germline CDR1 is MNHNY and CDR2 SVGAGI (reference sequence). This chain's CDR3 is CASSYSSVGGQPQHF. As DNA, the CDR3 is TGTGCCAGCAGTTACTCGTCTGTTGGGGGCCAGCCCCAGCATTTT.

The DNA for the CDR3 is TGTGCCAGCTCAAAGGCGGCAGGGGGAGATCAGCCCCAGCATTTT. Protein sequence: CASSKAAGGDQPQHF. The chain uses TRBV18 and TRBJ1-5; 7 nucleotides align to TRBD1. Trimming cost V 5 bases and J 5 bases; bases outside gene matches: 9. The CDR3 extends over 15 amino acids. Germline V gene sequence: CDR1 KGHSH, CDR2 LQKENI. The complete variable domain, with remaining parts taken from reference TRBV18 and TRBJ1-5, reads NAGVMQNPRHLVRRRGQEARLRCSPMKGHSHVYWYRQLPEEGLKFMVYLQKENIIDESGMPKERFSAEFPKEGPSILRIQQVVRGDSAAYFCASSKAAGGDQPQHFGDGTRLSIL.

CDR3 sequence: CASSEGLELHYEQYF. The CDR3 region has the DNA TGTGCCAGCAGCGAAGGACTGGAATTACACTACGAGCAGTACTTC. The chain is built from TRBV7-2 and TRBJ2-7; D is perhaps TRBD2 (5 bases). V lost 5 bases, J lost 3 bases, and 17 bases lay in between. Germline V lookup: CDR1 SGHTA, CDR2 FQGNSA. This CDR3 is built from 15 residues.

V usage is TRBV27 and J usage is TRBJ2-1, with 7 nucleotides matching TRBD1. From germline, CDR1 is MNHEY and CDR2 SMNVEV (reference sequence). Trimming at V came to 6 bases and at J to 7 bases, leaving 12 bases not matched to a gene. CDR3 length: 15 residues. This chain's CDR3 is CASSLNPPGQNEQFF. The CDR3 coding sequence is TGTGCCAGCAGCTTAAACCCGCCGGGACAGAATGAGCAGTTCTTC.

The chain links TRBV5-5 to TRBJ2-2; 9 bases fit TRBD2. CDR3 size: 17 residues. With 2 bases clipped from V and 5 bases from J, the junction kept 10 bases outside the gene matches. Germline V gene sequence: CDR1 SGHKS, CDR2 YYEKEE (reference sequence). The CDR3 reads CASSLSLAGSQTGELFF. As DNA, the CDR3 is TGTGCCAGCAGCTTAAGTCTAGCGGGGAGTCAGACCGGGGAGCTGTTTTTT. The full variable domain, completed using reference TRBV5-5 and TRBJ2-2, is DAGVTQSPTHLIKTRGQQVTLRCSPISGHKSVSWYQQVLGQGPQFIFQYYEKEERGRGNFPDRFSARQFPNYSSELNVNALLLGDSALYLCASSLSLAGSQTGELFFGEGSRLTVL.

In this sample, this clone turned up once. CDR3 sequence (DNA): TGTGCCAGCAGGACTCAGTTGAACACCGGGGAGCTGTTTTTT. Residues: CASRTQLNTGELFF. This chain uses TRBV7-2 with TRBJ2-2; D ambiguous. The CDR3 covers 14 residues. V lost 6 bases to trimming and J lost 1 base, with 9 bases between them. Per germline, CDR1 SGHTA and CDR2 FQGNSA.